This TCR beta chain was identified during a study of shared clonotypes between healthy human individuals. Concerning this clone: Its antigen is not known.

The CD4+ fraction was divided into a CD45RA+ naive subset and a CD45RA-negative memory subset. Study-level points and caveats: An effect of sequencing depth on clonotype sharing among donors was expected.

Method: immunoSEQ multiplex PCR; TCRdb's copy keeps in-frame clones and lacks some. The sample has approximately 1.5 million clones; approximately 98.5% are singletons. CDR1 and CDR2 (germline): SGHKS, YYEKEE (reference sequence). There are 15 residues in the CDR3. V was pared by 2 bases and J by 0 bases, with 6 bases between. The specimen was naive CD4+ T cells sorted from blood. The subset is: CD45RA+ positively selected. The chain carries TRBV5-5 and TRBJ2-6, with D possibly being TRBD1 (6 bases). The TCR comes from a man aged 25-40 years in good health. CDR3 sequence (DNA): TGTGCCAGCAGCTTACAGGGCTCTGGGGCCAACGTCCTGACTTTC. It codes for CASSLQGSGANVLTF.